This TCR beta chain was sequenced during a study of blood T cell repertoires in COVID-19. The CDR3 is 15 residues long. V was clipped by 3 bases and J by 7 bases, with 15 bases between them. CDR1 SGHTA and CDR2 FQGNSA come from the germline V gene. Methods used by the authors: Estimated nucleated cell counts came from reference gene primer amplification. TCRdb's copy holds only in-frame clones and misses some; the assay was immunoSEQ multiplex PCR. The V and J calls and clone size were taken over from that table, and D and trimming were inferred from the DNA. The sample shows under 90,000 clones, approximately 91% of them seen only once.

Material: peripheral blood. The rearrangement links TRBV7-2 to TRBJ1-4; D might be TRBD1 (6 bases). This sequence originates from a man aged 70-80 years with active or convalescent COVID-19. CDR3 nucleotides: TGTGCCAGCAGCTTCCAGGCAGGGGTCGGTGAAAAACTGTTTTTT. It specifies CASSFQAGVGEKLFF.